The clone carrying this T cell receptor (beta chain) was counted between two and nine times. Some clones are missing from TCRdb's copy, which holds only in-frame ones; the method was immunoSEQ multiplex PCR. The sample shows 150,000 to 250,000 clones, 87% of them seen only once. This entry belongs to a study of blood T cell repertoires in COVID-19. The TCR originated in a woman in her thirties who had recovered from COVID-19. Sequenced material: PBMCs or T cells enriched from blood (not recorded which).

CDR3 coding DNA: TGTGCCAGCAGGAACGACTCGTACCCGGCGGGTGAGCAGTACTTC. Its translation: CASRNDSYPAGEQYF. The chain has TRBV2 and TRBJ2-7; a possible D gene is TRBD2 (5 bases). The CDR3 is 15 amino acids. The V and J ends lost 6 bases and 7 bases respectively, with 22 bases between them. The germline CDR1 and CDR2 sequences are SNHLY and FYNNEI.